A selection of T cell receptor beta chains follows, all from one sample in a study of blood T cells in healthy people across ages. TCRdb called the 5' RACE reads again in MiXCR, with one record for every CDR3 protein. The sample includes hundreds of thousands of distinct CDR3 sequences, about 61% of them seen just once. The specimen was blood. The source is a man between 40 and 49 years old in good health. CDR3s include the opening cysteine and the closing phenylalanine or tryptophan. D genes are given only for firm matches. Only part of the rows carry a size: once, few, many, or a class if the clone is expanded.

v_gene	d_gene	abundance	j_gene	CDR3nt	CDR3aa
TRBV7-9	TRBD1	few	TRBJ2-5	TGTGCCAGCAGCTTGGATCAGGGGGCGAGTGAGACCCAGTACTTC	CASSLDQGASETQYF
TRBV14	NA	NA	TRBJ1-2	TGTGCCAGCAGCCCACTTGACCGCTATGGCTACACCTTC	CASSPLDRYGYTF
TRBV20-1	TRBD2	NA	TRBJ2-7	TGCAGTACTAGACCTGGGACTAGCGGAACCTACGAGCAGTACTTC	CSTRPGTSGTYEQYF
TRBV20-1	TRBD1	NA	TRBJ2-1	TGCAGTGCTAGAGATAACGGTGGCAGGGGGCGTATTGGTGAGCAGTTCTTC	CSARDNGGRGRIGEQFF
TRBV27	TRBD2	NA	TRBJ2-3	TGTGCCAGCAACCAAGGGACTACCAACACAGATACGCAGTATTTT	CASNQGTTNTDTQYF
TRBV2	NA	NA	TRBJ1-1	TGTGCCAGCATAGTCTTCGTGGACACTGAAGCTTTCTTT	CASIVFVDTEAFF
TRBV4-3	NA	NA	TRBJ2-1	TGCGCCAGCAGCCAAGAACAAGGGCGGAACAATGAGCAGTTCTTC	CASSQEQGRNNEQFF
TRBV20-1	TRBD1	few	TRBJ1-4	TGCAGTGCTAGCACGGGACAGGGGGCAACTAATGAAAAACTGTTTTTT	CSASTGQGATNEKLFF
TRBV20-1	TRBD2	NA	TRBJ2-1	TGCAGTGCTAGAGATAGTCGGGGAGGGGTATTAAATGAGCAGTTCTTC	CSARDSRGGVLNEQFF
TRBV14	NA	NA	TRBJ2-4	TGTGCCAGCAGCCAAGATTGGCATTCGGATGAGCAGTACTTC	CASSQDWHSDEQYF
TRBV9	NA	few	TRBJ2-3	TGTGCCAGCAGCGTAAGTCCGATGGCGGATACGCAGTATTTT	CASSVSPMADTQYF
TRBV7-2	NA	few	TRBJ2-3	TGTGCCAGCAGCTTCCAAAGACGACCCGTCGATACGCAGTATTTT	CASSFQRRPVDTQYF
TRBV20-1	NA	NA	TRBJ2-7	TGCAGTGCTAGAACGACGGATTACGAGCAGTACTTC	CSARTTDYEQYF
TRBV20-1	NA	NA	TRBJ1-6	TGCAGTGCTAGGAGAGGAACTAATAATTCACCCCTCCACTTT	CSARRGTNNSPLHF
TRBV7-3	TRBD2	NA	TRBJ2-1	TGTGCCAGCAGCTCACAACTAGCGGGGGGATTAGGGGATGAGCAGTTCTTC	CASSSQLAGGLGDEQFF
TRBV28	NA	NA	TRBJ2-4	TGTGCCAGCAGTTTTTCAGGGAGCCCCGCGTTAAACATTCAGTACTTC	CASSFSGSPALNIQYF
TRBV11-2	NA	NA	TRBJ2-7	TGTGCCAGCAAATCTACCCTCGAACGGACCTACGAGCAGTACTTC	CASKSTLERTYEQYF
TRBV10-3	NA	NA	TRBJ2-5	TGTGCCATCAGTGGGGACTTGGGAGAGACCCAGTACTTC	CAISGDLGETQYF
TRBV28	NA	many	TRBJ2-7	TGTGCCAGCAGTTTTGGTCTTTCGTCAGGAGGGTCTAAAAAATACGAGCAGTACTTC	CASSFGLSSGGSKKYEQYF
TRBV28	NA	few	TRBJ2-1	TGTGCCCCCCGAGAGCTGGCAAACAATGAGCAGTTCTTC	CAPRELANNEQFF
TRBV12-5	NA	NA	TRBJ2-7	TGTGCTAGTGCCCCGGACTACTCCTACGAGCAGTACTTC	CASAPDYSYEQYF
TRBV6-2/TRBV6-3	TRBD1	few	TRBJ2-5	TGTGCCAGCAGTTACGCCGGACAGGGGTCTATCCTCCAAGAGACCCAGTACTTC	CASSYAGQGSILQETQYF
TRBV6-1	TRBD2	NA	TRBJ2-3	TGTGCCAGCAGGGGCGCCAGCGGGACCCCAGATACGCAGTATTTT	CASRGASGTPDTQYF
TRBV20-1	NA	few	TRBJ2-5	TGCAGTGCTAGAGATCCCCTAAGGGAAGAGACCCAGTACTTC	CSARDPLREETQYF
TRBV5-1	TRBD1	NA	TRBJ1-2	TGCGCCAGCAGCTCGGGACAGGACCACCTGGGCTATGGCTACACCTTC	CASSSGQDHLGYGYTF
TRBV9	TRBD2	NA	TRBJ2-1	TGTGCCAGCAGCTCCAGACTAGCGGGGGAATACAATGAGCAGTTCTTC	CASSSRLAGEYNEQFF
TRBV6-1	TRBD2	NA	TRBJ2-7	TGTGCCAGCAGTGAAAGGTGGGGGACTAGCGAAGTGTACTTC	CASSERWGTSEVYF
TRBV29-1	NA	once	TRBJ2-1	TGCAGCGTTGACCGGGGGGCGGATCGGGGCTCCTACAATGAGCAGTTCTTC	CSVDRGADRGSYNEQFF
TRBV9	NA	many	TRBJ2-3	TGTGCCAGCAGCCAACTAGGGAGCACAGATACGCAGTATTTT	CASSQLGSTDTQYF
TRBV27	TRBD1	NA	TRBJ2-7	TGTGCCAGCAATTGGACAGGGGGCATCGCCTACGAGCAGTACTTC	CASNWTGGIAYEQYF
TRBV29-1	TRBD2	NA	TRBJ2-7	TGCAGCGTTGAGGGTGGGGGGGGATACGAGCAGTACTTC	CSVEGGGGYEQYF
TRBV5-1	TRBD1	NA	TRBJ2-1	TGCGCCAGCAGCTTGGGACAGGGGGTTGAGCAGTTCTTC	CASSLGQGVEQFF
TRBV20-1	TRBD2	few	TRBJ2-1	TGCAGTGCTAGTGGGGATAGAAGCGGGAGGAGCTCCTACAATGAGCAGTTCTTC	CSASGDRSGRSSYNEQFF
TRBV9	NA	NA	TRBJ2-7	TGTGCCAGCAGCGTAGGAGGTCTTACAGGCGAGCAGTACTTC	CASSVGGLTGEQYF
TRBV3-1	NA	few	TRBJ1-2	TGTGCCAGCAGCCAAGTTCGGACCCTCATCACAGGCTACACCTTC	CASSQVRTLITGYTF
TRBV10-3	TRBD1	NA	TRBJ2-7	TGTGCCACCAGACAGGGGGACGGGCATGAGCAGTACTTC	CATRQGDGHEQYF
TRBV12-3/TRBV12-4	NA	NA	TRBJ1-1	TGTGCCAGCAGTCTGGGGTGGGGGGCGAGGGGCAGCACTGAAGCTTTCTTT	CASSLGWGARGSTEAFF
TRBV29-1	NA	NA	TRBJ2-7	TGCAGCGCCGGCAAGCAGTACTTC	CSAGKQYF
TRBV5-1	NA	few	TRBJ2-7	TGCGCCAGCAGCTCGACAGGAACTTCCTACGAGCAGTACTTC	CASSSTGTSYEQYF
TRBV28	NA	NA	TRBJ2-7	TGTGCCAGCTACTCTAACGGGGGCTCGTTGGGAGAGCAGTACTTC	CASYSNGGSLGEQYF
TRBV5-1	TRBD2	NA	TRBJ2-5	TGCGCCAGCAGCCCGTCAGCGGGAGAGCGGGAGACCCAGTACTTC	CASSPSAGERETQYF
TRBV6-6	TRBD2	NA	TRBJ2-5	TGTGCCAGCAGTCTCCGGGCGGGGGGACCCGGAAAGACCCAGTACTTC	CASSLRAGGPGKTQYF
TRBV21-1	NA	NA	TRBJ2-3	TGTGCCAGCGAAGGGTCTAAGGTTACAGATACGCAGTATTTT	CASEGSKVTDTQYF